Listed here is a single T cell receptor beta chain. Its antigen is still unknown. The data originate from a study of OX40 agonist ivuxolimab in advanced cancers. Study in general: Patients assigned to dose escalation were diagnosed with hepatocellular carcinoma, melanoma, renal cell or head and neck cancer. Partial responses occurred in Three dose-escalation patients, one with hepatocellular carcinoma and two with cutaneous melanoma. Study results and limitations: There were, on average, more expanded clones in CD8+ T cells than in CD4+.

Libraries were prepared by immunoSEQ multiplex PCR; TCRdb keeps only in-frame clonotypes and omits some of them. Of tens of thousands of clones listed, 80% to 90% are singletons. The germline V gene encodes CDR1 MGHDK and CDR2 SYGVNS. Trimming took off 5 bases at V and 2 bases at J, with 19 bases between the two ends. This CDR3 has 16 amino acids. The chain combines TRBV25-1 with TRBJ2-7, with D perhaps TRBD2 (6 bases). The clonotype comes from an adult with an advanced solid tumor such as melanoma, head and neck, liver or kidney cancer. The sequenced sample was CD4+ or CD8+ T cells sorted from blood, obtained in a trial of the OX40 agonist ivuxolimab. CDR3 nucleotides: TGTGCCAGCAGTAGCGGGTGGGGGGATGCAACCTACGAGCAGTACTTC. Protein: CASSSGWGDATYEQYF.